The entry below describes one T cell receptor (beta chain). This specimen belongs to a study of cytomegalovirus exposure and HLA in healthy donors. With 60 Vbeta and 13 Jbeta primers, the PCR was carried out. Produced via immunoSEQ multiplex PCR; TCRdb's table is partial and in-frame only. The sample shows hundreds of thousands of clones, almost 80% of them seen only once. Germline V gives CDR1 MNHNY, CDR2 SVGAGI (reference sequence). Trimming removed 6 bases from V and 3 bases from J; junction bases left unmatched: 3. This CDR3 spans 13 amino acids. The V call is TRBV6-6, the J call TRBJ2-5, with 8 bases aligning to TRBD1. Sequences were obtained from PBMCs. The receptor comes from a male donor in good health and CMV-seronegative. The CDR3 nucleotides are TGTGCCAGCAGCGACAGGGGCAAAGAGACCCAGTACTTC. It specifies CASSDRGKETQYF.